This T cell receptor beta chain was captured in a study of identical twins' blood T cells. Six healthy women, forming three identical twin pairs, donated samples. A word on this clonotype: The antigen is not known.

Overall study results and limits: Environmental influences on twin similarity could not be excluded.

CDR1 and CDR2 (germline): DFQATT, SNEGSKA (reference sequence). The CDR3 runs 12 residues. Trimming cost V 6 bases and J 3 bases, with 10 bases left between them. Each TCR cDNA library carried sample-specific barcodes on both ends. Each CDR3 protein is one row after TCRdb ran MiXCR on the 5' RACE reads. The sample consists of hundreds of thousands of distinct CDR3 sequences, over 25% of them appearing once. The chain joins TRBV20-1 to TRBJ2-3, with D unresolved. Sample: PBMCs. The sequence was collected from a woman aged 18-49 years in good health. CDR3: CSASKATDTQYF. In DNA form, the CDR3 reads TGCAGTGCGTCCAAAGCGACAGATACGCAGTATTTT.